This T cell receptor beta chain was documented in a study of blood T cells in healthy people across ages. Regarding this clonotype: Its antigen is unknown. Compared with germline, one end of the junction differs, possibly owing to a read error.

Whole-study findings and limits: There were more naive CD4+ cells and higher diversity in long-lived donors than in aged donors.

A second PCR, run for about 7 to 11 cycles, used a sample-barcoded 5' primer plus a J-beta primer mix. TCRdb independently ran MiXCR on the 5' RACE reads; one entry per CDR3 protein. Of around 2 million distinct CDR3 sequences listed, about two fifths are singletons. The specimen sequenced was blood. This sequence was found in a human donor in good health.

The CDR3 region has the DNA TGTGCCAGCAGTTTAGGCGGGGGAACAGATACGGAGTATTTT. The encoded protein is CASSLGGGTDTEYF. The chain joins TRBV12-3 or TRBV12-4 to TRBJ2-3; 7 bases are a match to TRBD2. CDR3 length equals 14 residues.